This entry describes one T cell receptor beta chain. This sample was taken from a study of shared clonotypes between healthy human individuals. This table comes from immunoSEQ multiplex PCR, and its TCRdb copy is limited to in-frame clones, with some not included. The sample yields around 1.4 million clones, around 98.5% seen once. The CDR3 is 14 amino acids. Germline-derived CDR1 and CDR2 are SNHLY and FYNNEI. V gave up 8 bases and J gave up 5 bases, with 16 bases separating them. The clonotype originates from a man aged 25 to 40 in good health. This chain links TRBV2 with TRBJ2-1, with D tentatively TRBD1 or TRBD2 (5 bases each). The sequenced material came from naive CD4+ T cells sorted from blood. This sample's subset: CD45RA+ positively selected. Here the CDR3 reads CASGGLRADNEQFF. DNA for the CDR3: TGTGCCAGCGGGGGATTAAGGGCGGACAATGAGCAGTTCTTC.